One sample yielded the 10 T cell receptor beta chains listed below, sequenced in a study of spatial heterogeneity in lung cancer (dated by TCRdb to the late 2010s). What the time point label conveys for this sample: sample taken at primary tumor resection. Without any cell sorting, TCR sequencing was performed on whole RNA extracted either from tumor and nontumor lung tissue or from cryopreserved PBMC samples. Library creation used 5' RACE. For sequencing, a NextSeq 500 was employed. TCRdb cleaned the public reads at Q25 with fastp, built clones with MiXCR and kept in-frame beta chains. Identical CDR3 protein sequences are pooled into one entry, listed with their most common genes and DNA. The sample table lists roughly 14,000 distinct CDR3 sequences, 10% of them with a count of one. About 28% of the sample is held by the ten biggest clonotypes. Here the sequenced sample was PBMCs, taken at surgery. These receptors were obtained from a male donor with early-stage non-small cell lung cancer.

This clonotype is deemed medium-sized. The genes are TRBV24-1 and TRBJ1-5; 8 bases map to TRBD1. Germline lookup yields CDR1 KGHDR and CDR2 SFDVKD. The CDR3 spans 14 residues. V gave up 3 bases and J gave up 4 bases; unmatched junction bases: 1. As DNA, the CDR3 is TGTGCCACCAGTGATCGGACAGGGAATCAGCCCCAGCATTTT. Residues: CATSDRTGNQPQHF.

This clonotype is termed medium-sized. This chain links TRBV5-1 with TRBJ2-2; D might be TRBD1 (5 bases). The V end lost 4 bases, the J end lost 6 bases, and 16 bases lay between the germline ends. CDR3 length: 15 amino acids. Germline CDR1 reads SGHRS; CDR2 reads YFSETQ. The CDR3 protein is CASSLQGTSPGELFF. CDR3 bases: TGCGCCAGCAGCCTCCAGGGAACCTCCCCCGGGGAGCTGTTTTTT.

This clonotype has a count of ten or more. The chain couples TRBV6-6 to TRBJ2-3; D tentatively fits TRBD1 or TRBD2 (5 bases each). The germline gives CDR1 MNHNY, CDR2 SVGAGI (reference sequence). CDR3 length: 15 residues. V was cut by 2 bases and J by 4 bases, with 13 bases left in between. The CDR3 DNA sequence: TGTGCCAGCAGTTACGTGACACGGGGCCCAGATACGCAGTATTTT. As protein: CASSYVTRGPDTQYF.

This clonotype has at least ten counts. The chain carries TRBV28 and TRBJ2-7; D possibly uses TRBD1 or TRBD2 (5 bases each). This CDR3 spans 13 amino acids. From germline, CDR1 is MDHEN and CDR2 SYDVKM. The ends were cut back, 6 bases at V and 2 bases at J, with 11 bases in the middle. The CDR3 DNA reads as TGTGCCAGCAGCATGAGGGGCACCTACGAGCAGTACTTC. This sequence encodes CASSMRGTYEQYF.

J is TRBJ2-3 and V is TRBV11-2; the match to TRBD1 covers 7 bases. The CDR3 sequence is 18 residues long. Germline values: CDR1 SGHAT, CDR2 FQNNGV. V was pared by 1 base and J by 2 bases, with 12 bases of the junction left unmatched. The CDR3 nucleotides are TGTGCCAGCAGCTTAGGGGACAGATTACTTAGAACCACAGATACGCAGTATTTT. It codes for CASSLGDRLLRTTDTQYF.

This clonotype came up many times. V is TRBV9 and J is TRBJ2-6; TRBD1 matches 8 bases. This CDR3 is built from 17 residues. Germline assignment: CDR1 SGDLS and CDR2 YYNGEE. The V gene end was trimmed by 4 bases and the J gene end by 2 bases; junction bases not matched to a gene: 8. The CDR3: CASSSRTGLTGANVLTF. The CDR3 nucleotides are TGTGCCAGCAGCTCCCGGACAGGGTTGACTGGGGCCAACGTCCTGACTTTC. Looking up the rest from reference TRBV9 and TRBJ2-6 gives the full variable domain: DSGVTQTPKHLITATGQRVTLRCSPRSGDLSVYWYQQSLDQGLQFLIQYYNGEERAKGNILERFSAQQFPDLHSELNLSSLELGDSALYFCASSSRTGLTGANVLTFGAGSRLTVL.

There are many counts of this clonotype. J is TRBJ1-6 and V is TRBV7-3, with 8 positions matching TRBD1. This CDR3 has 14 residues. The ends lost 2 bases at V and 7 bases at J; junction bases unmatched: 1. CDR1 and CDR2 from the germline V gene are SGHTA and FQGTGA. CDR3 residues: CASSLQGANSPLHF. In nucleotides, the CDR3 is TGTGCCAGCAGCTTACAGGGGGCGAATTCACCCCTCCACTTT.

This clonotype was counted ten times or more. The chain joins TRBV5-1 to TRBJ2-3, with 8 bases aligning to TRBD2. Germline V lookup: CDR1 SGHRS, CDR2 YFSETQ. V lost 1 base, J lost 3 bases, and 10 bases stayed unmatched. This CDR3 is 17 amino acids long. The CDR3 is CASSLNRSGRGTDTQYF. The CDR3 bases are TGCGCCAGCAGCTTGAATAGAAGCGGGAGAGGGACAGATACGCAGTATTTT. The variable domain in full, with the rest retrieved from reference TRBV5-1 and TRBJ2-3, is KAGVTQTPRYLIKTRGQQVTLSCSPISGHRSVSWYQQTPGQGLQFLFEYFSETQRNKGNFPGRFSGRQFSNSRSEMNVSTLELGDSALYLCASSLNRSGRGTDTQYFGPGTRLTVL.

This clonotype was seen repeatedly, ten times or more. The rearrangement uses TRBV4-2 and TRBJ2-5; tentative D call: TRBD2 (5 bases). Per germline, CDR1 LGHNA and CDR2 YNFKEQ. The CDR3 spans 16 residues. The ends were cut back, 0 bases at V and 2 bases at J, with 13 bases in the middle. CDR3 loop: CASSQEGLAEQETQYF. The DNA for the CDR3 is TGTGCCAGCAGCCAAGAGGGCCTAGCCGAACAAGAGACCCAGTACTTC.

This chain uses TRBV2 with TRBJ1-3; no firm D call. V was shortened by 6 bases and J by 0 bases, with 3 bases between the two germline ends. Germline V gives CDR1 SNHLY, CDR2 FYNNEI. The CDR3 has 12 residues. The CDR3 DNA reads as TGTGCCAGCAGCGTCTCTGGAAACACCATATATTTT. Protein product: CASSVSGNTIYF.